This TCR beta chain was sequenced for a study of shared clonotypes between healthy human individuals. Authors' analysis steps: ImmunoSEQ output held junction-only sequences without quality scores, so filtering differed. The method was immunoSEQ multiplex PCR; TCRdb's version includes in-frame clones alone and lacks a portion of them. V and J calls and clone size come straight from that table; D and trimming were deduced from the DNA. The data show around 2.5 million clones, 93% seen once. Looked up from germline, CDR1 is ENHRY and CDR2 is SYGVKD. V was cut by 3 bases and J by 1 base, with 12 bases left in between. The CDR3 has 15 residues. CD4+ cells were split into CD45RA+ naive and CD45RA-negative memory subsets. Study conclusions and caveats: Though the depth was large, rarefaction showed that sorted-subset sequencing was incomplete.

Concerning this clone itself: The antigen is not known.

Sequenced sample: naive CD4+ T cells from PBMCs. The subset was: CD45RA+ positively selected. The gene calls are TRBV10-3 and TRBJ1-1; no reliable D call. This clonotype originated in a man younger than 30 in good health. Some clones in this sample may be carry-over from other donors' samples. The CDR3 is CAISDALPQNTEAFF. CDR3 DNA: TGTGCCATCAGTGACGCCCTTCCCCAGAACACTGAAGCTTTCTTT.